What follows are 10 T cell receptor beta chains derived from one specimen sequenced in a study of blood T cells in healthy people across ages. Primers used in a second PCR of about 7 to 12 cycles were a sample-barcoded 5' primer and a J-beta primer mix. TCRdb redid the calling of the 5' RACE reads with MiXCR, one entry per CDR3 protein. Found here are more than 650,000 distinct CDR3 sequences, approximately 21% of them singletons; the top ten hold around 22%. The sample was blood. The receptors were sampled from a man between 70 and 80 years old in good health.

V is TRBV28 and J is TRBJ2-1; a weak D match, TRBD1 (6 bases). Trimming cost V 2 bases and J 7 bases, with 12 bases left between them. From germline, CDR1 is MDHEN and CDR2 SYDVKM. This CDR3 is built from 14 residues. The CDR3 DNA sequence: TGTGCCAGCAGTTTACCACAGGGTCGGAATGAGCAGTTCTTC. Its protein is CASSLPQGRNEQFF.

The chain joins TRBV20-1 to TRBJ1-3, with D possibly TRBD1 on 6 matching bases. This CDR3 region has 15 residues. With 5 bases removed from V and 2 bases from J, the gap between germline ends came to 16 bases. Germline V gene data show CDR1 as DFQATT and CDR2 as SNEGSKA (reference sequence). The CDR3 loop reads CSAGRVDRPGNTIYF. Here the CDR3 DNA reads TGCAGTGCTGGACGGGTAGACAGGCCTGGAAACACCATATATTTT.

This CDR3 is CASSLLGTQNTGELFF. Here the CDR3 DNA reads TGTGCCAGCAGCTTGTTGGGTACACAGAACACCGGGGAGCTGTTTTTT. The chain employs TRBV5-6 and TRBJ2-2, with D hard to call. The length of the CDR3 is 16 residues. Germline V lookup: CDR1 SGHDT, CDR2 YYEEEE. Trimming left V 1 base short and J 1 base short, with 11 bases between.

The chain employs TRBV12-3 or TRBV12-4 and TRBJ1-1; D call uncertain. The CDR3 consists of 13 residues. V was clipped by 2 bases and J by 5 bases, with 9 bases between them. CDR3 sequence (DNA): TGTGCCAGCAGTTTATCTGGGGAAACTGAAGCTTTCTTT. This codes for CASSLSGETEAFF.

This clonotype was picked up a small number of times. The rearrangement joins TRBV13 to TRBJ2-6, with TRBD1 matching 9 bases. CDR1 is PRHDT, CDR2 FYEKMQ, per germline (reference sequence). There are 16 residues in the CDR3. V dropped 5 bases and J dropped 0; count of bases not matched to a gene: 2. CDR3: CASSATGGSGANVLTF. CDR3 DNA sequence: TGTGCCAGCAGCGCGACAGGGGGCTCTGGGGCCAACGTCCTGACTTTC.

This clonotype has ten or more counts. J is TRBJ1-2 and V is TRBV12-3 or TRBV12-4; no firm D call. V lost 2 bases and J 2 bases, leaving 9 bases between the germline ends. The CDR3 runs to 14 residues. The chain's CDR3 is CASSLLAANYGYTF. The DNA of the CDR3 is TGTGCCAGCAGTTTACTGGCAGCGAACTATGGCTACACCTTC.

A few counts support this clonotype. The chain links TRBV12-3 or TRBV12-4 to TRBJ2-3; the D call may be TRBD1 or TRBD2 (5 bases each). V was cut by 6 bases and J by 2 bases, with 15 bases left in between. CDR3 length equals 15 residues. The CDR3 loop reads CASSPPGPVTDTQYF. For the CDR3, the DNA is TGTGCCAGCAGCCCCCCGGGGCCAGTCACAGATACGCAGTATTTT.

The table lists this clonotype with a few counts. The gene calls are TRBV12-3 or TRBV12-4 and TRBJ1-4; weak D call: TRBD1 (6 bases). This CDR3 has 14 amino acids. V shed 6 bases and J shed 8 bases, with 16 bases lying between them. The CDR3 loop reads CASSYRVRDEKLFF. The CDR3 DNA sequence: TGTGCCAGCAGCTACAGGGTGAGAGACGAAAAACTGTTTTTT.

In this sample, this clonotype turned up once. The V gene is TRBV12-3 or TRBV12-4, the J gene TRBJ2-3; 7 nucleotides line up with TRBD2. CDR3 size: 17 residues. The ends lost 6 bases at V and 6 bases at J; junction bases unmatched: 18. CDR3 sequence: CASRRGRQTSFRDTQYF. The DNA of the CDR3 is TGTGCCAGCAGGCGGGGCCGTCAGACTAGCTTCAGGGATACGCAGTATTTT.

The chain carries TRBV15 and TRBJ2-1; 7 positions match TRBD2. There are 15 residues in the CDR3. Germline values: CDR1 LNHNV, CDR2 YYDKDF (reference sequence). Trimming at V came to 1 base and at J to 5 bases, leaving 5 bases not matched to a gene. The CDR3 region is CATSRAGDYNNEQFF. CDR3 in DNA: TGTGCCACCAGCAGAGCCGGGGACTACAACAATGAGCAGTTCTTC. The full variable domain, rest sourced from reference TRBV15 and TRBJ2-1, is DAMVIQNPRYQVTQFGKPVTLSCSQTLNHNVMYWYQQKSSQAPKLLFHYYDKDFNNEADTPDNFQSRRPNTSFCFLDIRSPGLGDTAMYLCATSRAGDYNNEQFFGPGTRLTVL.